The clone carrying this T cell receptor (beta chain) occurred once. The antigen remains unidentified. Germline and junction disagree at one end, which may indicate a read error. The record originates from a study of tumor-infiltrating lymphocytes in glioblastoma multiforme. This CDR3 has 12 amino acids. From germline, CDR1 is SQVTM and CDR2 ANQGSEA. Three nested ARM-PCR rounds with V-beta and C-beta primers built TCRB libraries. TCRB-specific cDNA synthesis used around 0.5 ug of total RNA. One entry per CDR3 protein results from TCRdb running MiXCR on the multiplex PCR reads. The table lists 20,000 or so distinct CDR3 sequences, approximately 70% of them singletons. Study outcomes and limitations: Unequal TCR RNA per T cell might skew measured clone sizes.

Sequencing used peripheral blood. This sequence joins TRBV29-1 and TRBJ1-1, with D tentatively TRBD1 (6 bases). This sequence originates from a male donor with glioblastoma. CDR3 DNA sequence: TGCAGCGTTTTACAGGGAAACACTGAACCTCTCTTT. Translated, it gives CSVLQGNTEPLF.